This T cell receptor beta chain was identified in a study of vaccination and CD4 T cells after COVID-19. Study-wide background: Stimuli were overlapping spike peptide pools of SARS-CoV-2 and three common cold coronaviruses (HCoV-NL63, HCoV-OC43, HCoV-229E).

Germline V gene sequence: CDR1 MGHDK, CDR2 SYGVNS. The CDR3 runs to 12 residues. The treatment: roughly 11-day PBMC culture with coronavirus spike peptide pools or control peptides (ViraFEST assay). About this clonotype itself: The antigen is not known. The junction differs from germline at one of its ends, possibly a read error.

Sequenced with the Oncomine TCR Beta short-read assay was DNA taken from cultured CD4+ T cells. Each CDR3 protein gets one entry after TCRdb re-called the PCR reads with MiXCR. This sample yields some 13,000 distinct CDR3 sequences, of which about 75% are seen a single time; about 9.3% belongs to the top ten. This clonotype was sampled from a human donor who had recovered from COVID-19. The chain carries TRBV25-1 and TRBJ1-1, with D uncertain. Sequencing was done on a sample of CD4+ T cells from blood, cultured in vitro. CDR3 in amino acids: CASSDKNIEAFF. For the CDR3, the DNA is TGTGCCAGCAGTGATAAGAACATTGAAGCTTTCTTT.